Listed below are T cell receptor beta chains from one sample, sequenced in a study of blood T cell repertoires in COVID-19. The repertoire was sequenced with immunoSEQ multiplex PCR; TCRdb's copy has only in-frame clones and lacks some. The sample records under 50,000 clones, 82% being singletons. The sequenced sample was peripheral blood. Every receptor here comes from a woman aged 70-85 years with acute or convalescent COVID-19. Each CDR3 is given with its conserved first and last residue. A D gene is named only where the DNA matches it firmly. Part of the rows lack a size; the others show once, few, many or a class for expanded clones.

J	V	size	D	CDR3	DNA
TRBJ2-2	TRBV12-1	-	-	CASSSKGDSSGKSFGNTGELFF	TGTGCCAGCAGCTCCAAGGGGGACTCTAGCGGGAAATCCTTTGGGAACACCGGGGAGCTGTTTTTT
TRBJ1-2	TRBV28	-	TRBD1	CASSSRDRGLNYGYTF	TGTGCCAGCAGTTCGAGGGACAGGGGGTTGAACTATGGCTACACCTTC
TRBJ1-6	TRBV6-5	few	-	CASTARQGNSPLHF	TGTGCCAGCACGGCTAGGCAGGGAAATTCACCCCTCCACTTT
TRBJ1-5	TRBV28	-	-	CASSTRNTGLWQPQHF	TGTGCCAGCAGCACGCGGAATACAGGGTTATGGCAGCCCCAGCATTTT
TRBJ2-7	TRBV6-2/TRBV6-3	-	TRBD1	CASSWGQGPNEQYF	TGTGCCAGCAGTTGGGGACAGGGTCCGAACGAGCAGTACTTC
TRBJ2-1	TRBV12-5	-	TRBD2	CASGSYSSGSYNEQFF	TGTGCTAGTGGTTCGTACTCTAGCGGCTCCTACAATGAGCAGTTCTTC
TRBJ2-7	TRBV19	-	TRBD1	CASSIRDSSYEQYF	TGTGCCAGTAGTATCCGGGACAGCTCCTACGAGCAGTACTTC
TRBJ2-1	TRBV9	-	TRBD2	CASSLRGGASGNYNEQFF	TGTGCCAGCAGCCTAAGAGGGGGGGCTAGCGGGAACTACAATGAGCAGTTCTTC
TRBJ1-2	TRBV11-3	-	TRBD1	CASSGGDRVRGYTF	TGTGCCAGCAGCGGTGGGGACAGGGTGAGGGGCTACACCTTC
TRBJ1-5	TRBV6-2/TRBV6-3	-	-	CASSSRVRSNQPQHF	TGTGCCAGCAGTTCGAGGGTTCGGAGCAATCAGCCCCAGCATTTT
TRBJ1-1	TRBV7-3	-	-	CASSPDGVRTGGDTEAFF	TGTGCCAGCAGCCCCGATGGGGTAAGAACCGGGGGGGACACTGAAGCTTTCTTT
TRBJ1-2	TRBV5-6	-	TRBD1	CASSGWGTGAYGYTF	TGTGCCAGCAGCGGGTGGGGGACAGGTGCCTATGGCTACACCTTC
TRBJ1-6	TRBV7-2	-	-	CASSLVSGWNSPLHF	TGTGCCAGCAGCTTAGTTTCAGGGTGGAATTCACCCCTCCACTTT
TRBJ2-1	TRBV19	-	TRBD2	CASSRGGSSYNEQFF	TGTGCCAGTAGTAGGGGGGGGAGCTCCTACAATGAGCAGTTCTTC
TRBJ1-1	TRBV5-1	-	-	CASSLGQRNTEAFF	TGCGCCAGCAGCTTGGGACAGAGGAACACTGAAGCTTTCTTT
TRBJ2-3	TRBV14	few	-	CASSQDPGERPTDTQYF	TGTGCCAGCAGCCAAGATCCAGGGGAGCGGCCCACAGATACGCAGTATTTT
TRBJ2-1	TRBV6-5	-	TRBD1	CASSPTTGGREQFF	TGTGCCAGCAGTCCGACGACAGGGGGTAGGGAGCAGTTCTTC
TRBJ1-1	TRBV3-1/TRBV3-2	-	TRBD1	CASSHPFRGTEAFF	TGTGCCAGCAGCCACCCGTTCAGGGGGACTGAAGCTTTCTTT
TRBJ2-5	TRBV5-5	-	TRBD2	CASSLRLAGVETQYF	TGTGCCAGCAGCTTGAGACTAGCGGGAGTAGAGACCCAGTACTTC
TRBJ1-5	TRBV12-3/TRBV12-4	-	-	CATSSGTHQPQHF	TGTGCCACCTCTTCAGGGACTCATCAGCCCCAGCATTTT
TRBJ2-6	TRBV6-2/TRBV6-3	-	TRBD2	CASIPTSGRNSGANVLTF	TGTGCCAGCATCCCGACTAGCGGGAGGAACTCTGGGGCCAACGTCCTGACTTTC
TRBJ2-7	TRBV12-3/TRBV12-4	-	TRBD1	CASSGDSYEQYF	TGTGCCAGCAGTGGGGACAGCTACGAGCAGTACTTC
TRBJ1-4	TRBV28	-	-	CASWGQLNEKLFF	TGTGCCAGTTGGGGCCAGCTTAATGAAAAACTGTTTTTT
TRBJ2-2	TRBV29-1	-	-	CSVGYVGNTGELFF	TGCAGCGTTGGATACGTCGGGAACACCGGGGAGCTGTTTTTT
TRBJ1-5	TRBV28	-	-	CASSPGLRNNQPQHF	TGTGCCAGCAGTCCGGGACTCCGTAACAATCAGCCCCAGCATTTT
TRBJ1-1	TRBV12-3/TRBV12-4	-	-	CASSLTGITEAFF	TGTGCCAGCAGCCTAACAGGAATCACTGAAGCTTTCTTT
TRBJ2-1	TRBV7-2	-	-	CASTDTGFRDEQFF	TGTGCCAGCACCGATACAGGGTTCCGAGATGAGCAGTTCTTC
TRBJ2-7	TRBV28	-	-	CASSSVDRPRSYEQYF	TGTGCCAGCAGTTCCGTCGACAGGCCCCGGTCCTACGAGCAGTACTTC
TRBJ2-7	TRBV7-6	-	TRBD1	CASSLARARGPSYEQYF	TGTGCCAGCAGCTTAGCCCGGGCCAGGGGGCCGTCCTACGAGCAGTACTTC
TRBJ2-1	TRBV7-3	-	TRBD2	CASSLWGLAGDNEQFF	TGTGCCAGCAGCTTATGGGGACTAGCGGGAGACAATGAGCAGTTCTTC
TRBJ2-5	TRBV10-1	once	TRBD2	CASSDETSGRGETQYF	TGCGCCAGCAGTGACGAGACTAGCGGGAGAGGGGAGACCCAGTACTTC
TRBJ1-2	TRBV11-3	-	-	CASSPMTGEERGYTF	TGTGCCAGCAGCCCGATGACAGGCGAGGAGAGGGGCTACACCTTC
TRBJ1-6	TRBV6-1	-	-	CASSEDQMGGNSPLHF	TGTGCCAGCAGTGAGGACCAGATGGGGGGGAATTCACCCCTCCACTTT
TRBJ2-5	TRBV18	-	TRBD2	CASSPSLAQQETQYF	TGTGCCAGCTCACCTTCACTAGCGCAGCAAGAGACCCAGTACTTC
TRBJ1-2	TRBV15	-	-	CATSRDAQGSYGYTF	TGTGCCACCAGCAGAGATGCCCAGGGGTCCTATGGCTACACCTTC
TRBJ2-5	TRBV30	-	-	CAWSVRRSGRETQYF	TGTGCCTGGAGTGTACGGCGGAGCGGGCGGGAGACCCAGTACTTC
TRBJ1-1	TRBV6-5	few	-	CASRLQGNTEAFF	TGTGCCAGCAGGTTACAGGGGAACACTGAAGCTTTCTTT
TRBJ2-1	TRBV19	once	TRBD2	CASSIISGSIYNEQFF	TGTGCCAGTAGTATAATTAGCGGGAGTATATACAATGAGCAGTTCTTC
TRBJ1-4	TRBV6-1	-	-	CASSVSGTPSNEKLFF	TGTGCCAGCAGTGTCTCCGGGACACCTTCTAATGAAAAACTGTTTTTT
TRBJ2-2	TRBV27	once	-	CASSLLAVPTGELFF	TGTGCCAGCAGTTTATTAGCGGTCCCCACCGGGGAGCTGTTTTTT
TRBJ2-2	TRBV11-2	once	TRBD2	CASSSARSRLAMNTGELFF	TGTGCCAGCAGCTCCGCCCGCTCAAGACTAGCGATGAACACCGGGGAGCTGTTTTTT
TRBJ2-1	TRBV23-1	once	TRBD2	CASSPYSGRPGTDRDEQFF	TGCGCCAGCAGTCCGTATAGCGGGAGACCCGGGACCGATCGGGATGAGCAGTTCTTC
TRBJ2-5	TRBV5-4	-	-	CASSTPQGTERETQYF	TGTGCCAGCAGCACACCACAGGGCACAGAGAGGGAGACCCAGTACTTC
TRBJ2-7	TRBV27	-	-	CASSFRGGGSEQYF	TGTGCCAGCAGTTTCAGGGGTGGCGGGAGCGAGCAGTACTTC
TRBJ1-1	TRBV4-1	few	-	CASSQITGDRSTEAFF	TGCGCCAGCAGCCAAATTACGGGAGACCGAAGTACTGAAGCTTTCTTT
TRBJ1-5	TRBV4-1	-	TRBD1	CASSRDFTTGTLSNQPQHF	TGCGCCAGCAGCCGGGACTTTACGACAGGGACCCTAAGTAATCAGCCCCAGCATTTT
TRBJ1-3	TRBV13	-	-	CASSLGQLGSGNTIYF	TGTGCCAGCAGCCTGGGACAACTGGGCTCTGGAAACACCATATATTTT
TRBJ1-2	TRBV7-2	few	-	CASSLNRVDGYTF	TGTGCCAGCAGCTTAAACAGGGTCGATGGCTACACCTTC